Sequencing of this TCR beta chain was carried out in a study of glioma-infiltrating T cells after dendritic cell vaccination. V was cut by 4 bases and J by 0 bases, with 10 bases left in between. The germline V gene encodes CDR1 SGDLS and CDR2 YYNGEE. This CDR3 is built from 15 residues. Blood PBMC samples: pre-vaccination, two weeks post third vaccination, and at tumor progression. The protocol was immunoSEQ multiplex PCR, while the TCRdb copy is restricted to in-frame clones and leaves out a portion. The data contain about 82,000 clones, about 87% of them singletons. The chain has TRBV9 and TRBJ2-2; D is possibly TRBD1 (5 bases). The receptor's source is a human donor with glioblastoma. Source: blood, taken before dendritic cell vaccination. CDR3 DNA sequence: TGTGCCAGCAGCCTCGGCAGGGCGAACACCGGGGAGCTGTTTTTT. Translating gives CASSLGRANTGELFF.